The 25 T cell receptor beta chains below come from one sample, sequenced in a study of PD-1 blockade in mismatch repair-deficient tumors. The assay was immunoSEQ multiplex PCR, and TCRdb's table has in-frame clones only and misses some. The data show around 110,000 clones, more than 60% seen once. This specimen was peripheral blood, taken roughly 60 weeks after starting pembrolizumab. The receptors were gathered from an adult with mismatch repair-deficient cancer.

The chain employs TRBV5-6 and TRBJ1-5; 10 nucleotides align to TRBD1. The CDR3 is 15 residues long. Germline V gene lookup returns CDR1 SGHDT and CDR2 YYEEEE. The trim removed 0 bases at V and 7 bases at J, leaving 4 bases unmatched. CDR3 protein: CASSLGGQGTQPQHF. CDR3 DNA sequence: TGTGCCAGCAGCTTGGGGGGACAGGGGACGCAGCCCCAGCATTTT. Complete variable domain (other parts from reference TRBV5-6 and TRBJ1-5): DAGVTQSPTHLIKTRGQQVTLRCSPKSGHDTVSWYQQALGQGPQFIFQYYEEEERQRGNFPDRFSGHQFPNYSSELNVNALLLGDSALYLCASSLGGQGTQPQHFGDGTRLSIL.

V is TRBV11-2 and J is TRBJ2-6; unclear D gene. The CDR3 extends over 15 amino acids. Trimming took 2 bases from V and 3 from J, leaving 8 bases between them. Looked up from germline, CDR1 is SGHAT and CDR2 is FQNNGV. In nucleotides, the CDR3 is TGTGCCAGCAGCTTAAAGGGTGATGGGGCCAACGTCCTGACTTTC. It yields the protein CASSLKGDGANVLTF.

CDR3 sequence (DNA): TGTGCCATCAGTGAGTCCGCACGTTCCTACAATGAGCAGTTCTTC. Translating gives CAISESARSYNEQFF. This sequence joins TRBV10-3 and TRBJ2-1; no reliable D call. Per germline, CDR1 ENHRY and CDR2 SYGVKD. Trimming removed 0 bases from V and 1 base from J, with 7 bases in between. The CDR3 spans 15 residues.

The sample holds one count of this clone. The V and J genes are TRBV7-9 and TRBJ1-4, with D uncertain. Germline V gene lookup returns CDR1 SEHNR and CDR2 FQNEAQ (reference sequence). Trimming removed 5 bases from V and 0 bases from J, with 13 bases in between. The CDR3 contains 16 residues. CDR3 sequence reads: CASSPTPAATNEKLFF. The CDR3 bases are TGTGCCAGCAGCCCCACCCCAGCCGCAACTAATGAAAAACTGTTTTTT.

A word on this clone: The sample contains more than one DNA sequence encoding this CDR3. This sequence joins TRBV30 and TRBJ2-5; tentative D call: TRBD1 (5 bases). The CDR3 sequence is 11 residues long. The ends were cut back, 0 bases at V and 8 bases at J, with 7 bases in the middle. Germline V gene data show CDR1 as GTSNPN and CDR2 as SVGIG (reference sequence). CDR3 DNA sequence: TGTGCCTGGAGTGTAGGGGAAACCCAGTACTTC. Translation gives CAWSVGETQYF.

This clone was seen a handful of times. The gene calls are TRBV6-6 and TRBJ1-4, with TRBD1 identical over 7 bases. With 6 bases clipped from V and 3 bases from J, the junction kept 7 bases outside the gene matches. Germline V lookup: CDR1 MNHNY, CDR2 SVGAGI (reference sequence). This CDR3 is built from 15 residues. CDR3 protein: CASRSQGLSNEKLFF. As DNA, the CDR3 is TGTGCCAGCAGATCACAGGGGTTGTCTAATGAAAAACTGTTTTTT.

The chain has TRBV9 and TRBJ2-2; D gene ambiguous. Trimming left V 3 bases short and J 2 bases short, with 11 bases between. CDR3 size: 15 residues. Per the germline V gene, CDR1 is SGDLS and CDR2 is YYNGEE. CDR3 nucleotides: TGTGCCAGCAGCGGCACCCGATTTAACACCGGGGAGCTGTTTTTT. Translation: CASSGTRFNTGELFF.

The chain joins TRBV10-3 to TRBJ2-7; no clear D gene. Trimming removed 0 bases at V and 2 bases at J, with 11 bases between. This CDR3 is built from 15 residues. Germline assignment: CDR1 ENHRY and CDR2 SYGVKD. The CDR3 protein is CAISESLQQTYEQYF. The CDR3 DNA sequence: TGTGCCATCAGTGAGTCTTTGCAACAGACCTACGAGCAGTACTTC.

This clone was seen just once. The chain uses TRBV7-9 and TRBJ1-2, with a tentative D call TRBD1 (5 bases). Germline CDR1 is SEHNR and CDR2 is FQNEAQ (reference sequence). The CDR3 length is 16 residues. The V gene lost 0 bases and the J gene lost 7 bases, with 18 bases spanning the gap. For the CDR3, the DNA is TGTGCCAGCAGCTTAGCCTGGGACGGTCTGGCTGGTGGCTACACCTTC. This codes for CASSLAWDGLAGGYTF.

This clone was picked up a small number of times. This sequence joins TRBV6-5 and TRBJ2-7, with TRBD1 as a possible D gene (6 bases). The CDR3 extends over 15 amino acids. CDR1 MNHEY and CDR2 SVGAGI come from the germline V gene. V lost 7 bases and J 0 bases, leaving 16 bases between the germline ends. For the CDR3, the DNA is TGTGCCAGCAAGGAAGTGACAGGTAGCTCCTACGAGCAGTACTTC. Amino acid sequence: CASKEVTGSSYEQYF.

The chain combines TRBV4-1 with TRBJ2-1; maybe TRBD2 (5 bases). In germline, CDR1 is MGHRA, CDR2 YSYEKL. V dropped 2 bases and J dropped 12 bases, with 23 bases sitting between them. This CDR3 is built from 16 residues. The CDR3 nucleotides are TGCGCCAGCAGCCAAACCGGACTGACACCTCTTATCGGGCAGTTCTTC. Its translation is CASSQTGLTPLIGQFF.

This chain joins TRBV2 and TRBJ2-3; D not certain. Trimming left V 10 bases short and J 0 bases short, with 14 bases between. The CDR3 extends over 14 amino acids. Germline CDR1 reads SNHLY; CDR2 reads FYNNEI. For the CDR3, the DNA is TGTGCCACCAAGGAAGCAGATAGCACAGATACGCAGTATTTT. This codes for CATKEADSTDTQYF.

The chain links TRBV7-9 to TRBJ1-2; D gene unclear. Deletions cut 1 base from V and 4 bases from J, with 10 bases between. The CDR3 has 14 residues. The germline gives CDR1 SEHNR, CDR2 FQNEAQ (reference sequence). The CDR3 coding sequence is TGTGCCAGCAGCTTAGTTGTCATGGCCTATGGCTACACCTTC. It encodes CASSLVVMAYGYTF.

This chain links TRBV18 with TRBJ2-5, with D possibly being TRBD2 (5 bases). Trimming pared 4 bases from V and 4 bases from J, leaving 13 bases between. The CDR3 has 14 residues. Germline loops: CDR1 KGHSH, CDR2 LQKENI. The CDR3 region is CASSRSGPAETQYF. Here the CDR3 DNA reads TGTGCCAGCTCACGGAGCGGACCCGCAGAGACCCAGTACTTC.

This sequence joins TRBV5-1 and TRBJ2-7; D ambiguous. CDR3 length: 14 amino acids. In germline, CDR1 is SGHRS, CDR2 YFSETQ. Deletions cut 0 bases from V and 6 bases from J, with 13 bases between. CDR3 amino acids: CASSLGAQASEQYF. The CDR3 nucleotides are TGCGCCAGCAGCTTGGGGGCCCAAGCTAGCGAGCAGTACTTC.

This chain joins TRBV5-4 and TRBJ2-1; D not certain. Trimming took 4 bases from V and 0 from J, leaving 17 bases between them. Germline CDR1 SGHNT, CDR2 YYREEE (reference sequence). The CDR3 runs to 17 residues. CDR3 loop: CASSDPDRAGSYNEQFF. The CDR3, as DNA: TGTGCCAGCAGCGACCCCGACCGGGCCGGCTCCTACAATGAGCAGTTCTTC. Variable domain in full (rest from reference TRBV5-4 and TRBJ2-1): ETGVTQSPTHLIKTRGQQVTLRCSSQSGHNTVSWYQQALGQGPQFIFQYYREEENGRGNFPPRFSGLQFPNYSSELNVNALELDDSALYLCASSDPDRAGSYNEQFFGPGTRLTVL.

The chain links TRBV6-5 to TRBJ2-2; D is undetermined. V was cut by 6 bases and J by 1 base, with 12 bases left in between. Germline-derived CDR1 and CDR2 are MNHEY and SVGAGI. There are 15 residues in the CDR3. Written as DNA, the CDR3 is TGTGCCAGCAGCGCCTTTCCAGGGAACACCGGGGAGCTGTTTTTT. This gives the protein CASSAFPGNTGELFF.

The V and J genes are TRBV5-6 and TRBJ1-2; D is perhaps TRBD1 (6 bases). Germline V gene data show CDR1 as SGHDT and CDR2 as YYEEEE. Trimming cost V 4 bases and J 5 bases, with 9 bases left between them. This CDR3 has 12 residues. The CDR3 DNA sequence: TGTGCCAGCAGCCGGACAGAATATGGCTACACCTTC. Its translation is CASSRTEYGYTF.

This clone was found a few times. The sample carries other DNA sequences with the same CDR3. The genes are TRBV11-2 and TRBJ2-2; D gene unclear. Germline lookup yields CDR1 SGHAT and CDR2 FQNNGV. CDR3 length: 13 amino acids. V dropped 1 base and J dropped 2 bases, with 2 bases sitting between them. The CDR3 is CASSLANTGELFF. CDR3 in DNA: TGTGCCAGCAGCTTAGCCAACACCGGGGAGCTGTTTTTT. The variable domain in full, completed from reference TRBV11-2 and TRBJ2-2, reads EAGVAQSPRYKIIEKRQSVAFWCNPISGHATLYWYQQILGQGPKLLIQFQNNGVVDDSQLPKDRFSAERLKGVDSTLKIQPAKLEDSAVYLCASSLANTGELFFGEGSRLTVL.

The CDR3 sequence: CASSFRTGGIMETQYF. In DNA, the CDR3 is TGTGCCAGTAGTTTTCGGACAGGGGGGATAATGGAGACCCAGTACTTC. V usage is TRBV19 and J usage is TRBJ2-5; 10 bases match TRBD1. Per germline, CDR1 LNHDA and CDR2 SQIVND (reference sequence). V gave up 5 bases and J gave up 5 bases; unmatched junction bases: 11. The CDR3 totals 16 residues.

The genes are TRBV27 and TRBJ1-4; D is uncertain. Germline CDR1 and CDR2: MNHEY and SMNVEV (reference sequence). The CDR3 consists of 13 residues. V was pared by 0 bases and J by 8 bases, with 7 bases between. The CDR3 loop is CASSLSIAEKLFF. The CDR3 DNA follows: TGTGCCAGCAGTTTATCGATAGCCGAAAAACTGTTTTTT.

The chain joins TRBV6-1 to TRBJ2-5; D assignment may be TRBD1 or TRBD2 (5 bases each). The CDR3 extends over 15 amino acids. Germline V gene sequence: CDR1 MNHNS, CDR2 SASEGT. V was shortened by 4 bases and J by 7 bases, with 19 bases between the two germline ends. Written as DNA, the CDR3 is TGTGCCAGCAGTGTTTCCGGGACGGCGATTGGGACCCAGTACTTC. As protein: CASSVSGTAIGTQYF.

V is TRBV11-3 and J is TRBJ2-7; 9 nucleotides agree with TRBD1. Trimming cost V 5 bases and J 6 bases; bases outside gene matches: 8. The CDR3 totals 14 residues. Germline CDR1 and CDR2: SGHNT and YENEEA. The CDR3 region is CASSPGTGPREQYF. The CDR3 DNA sequence: TGTGCCAGCAGCCCTGGGACAGGGCCTCGCGAGCAGTACTTC. Based on the CDR3 plus reference TRBV11-3 and TRBJ2-7, the full variable domain is EAGVVQSPRYKIIEKKQPVAFWCNPISGHNTLYWYLQNLGQGPELLIRYENEEAVDDSQLPKDRFSAERLKGVDSTLKIQPAELGDSAVYLCASSPGTGPREQYFGPGTRLTVT.

The chain recombines TRBV5-6 with TRBJ2-1; D is perhaps TRBD2 (5 bases). Trimming removed 4 bases at V and 7 bases at J, with 12 bases between. CDR1 is SGHDT and CDR2 is YYEEEE in the germline V gene. The CDR3 sequence is 13 residues long. The chain's CDR3 is CASSRGSSNEQFF. Here the CDR3 DNA reads TGTGCCAGCAGCCGCGGGTCTTCAAATGAGCAGTTCTTC.

The V gene is TRBV27, the J gene TRBJ2-6, with D tentatively TRBD2 (5 bases). The V gene's germline CDR1 is MNHEY and CDR2 SMNVEV (reference sequence). The CDR3 extends over 19 amino acids. V lost 0 bases and J 4 bases, leaving 19 bases between the germline ends. The CDR3 loop is CASSLSPGRQSTGANVLTF. As DNA, the CDR3 is TGTGCCAGCAGTTTATCCCCGGGAAGGCAGTCCACAGGGGCCAACGTCCTGACTTTC.